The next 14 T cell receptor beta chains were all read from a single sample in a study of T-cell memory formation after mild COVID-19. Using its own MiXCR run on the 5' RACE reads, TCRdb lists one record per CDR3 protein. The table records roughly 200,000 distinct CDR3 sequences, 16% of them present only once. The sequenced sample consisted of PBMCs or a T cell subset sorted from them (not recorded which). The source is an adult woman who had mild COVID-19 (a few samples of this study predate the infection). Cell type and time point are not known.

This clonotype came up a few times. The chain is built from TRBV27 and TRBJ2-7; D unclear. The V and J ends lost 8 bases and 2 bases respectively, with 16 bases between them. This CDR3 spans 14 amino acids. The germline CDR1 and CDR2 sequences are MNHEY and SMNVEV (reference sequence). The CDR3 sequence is CASRNPGATYEQYF. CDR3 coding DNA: TGTGCCAGCCGTAATCCGGGTGCTACCTACGAGCAGTACTTC.

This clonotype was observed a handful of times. The CDR3 DNA follows: TGTGCCAGCTCAGCGGGAGAGGGGGTCAATGAGCAGTTCTTC. It yields the protein CASSAGEGVNEQFF. The chain links TRBV18 to TRBJ2-1, with D possibly matching TRBD2 (7 bases). The CDR3 has 14 amino acids. V lost 5 bases, J lost 6 bases, and 14 bases lay in between. The germline V gene encodes CDR1 KGHSH and CDR2 LQKENI.

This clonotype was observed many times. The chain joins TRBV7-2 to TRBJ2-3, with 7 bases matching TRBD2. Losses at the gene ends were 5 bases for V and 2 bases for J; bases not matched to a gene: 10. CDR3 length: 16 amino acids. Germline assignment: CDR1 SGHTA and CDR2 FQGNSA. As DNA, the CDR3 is TGTGCCAGCAGCCGCCAGATGGGAGGGGCCACAGATACGCAGTATTTT. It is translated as CASSRQMGGATDTQYF.

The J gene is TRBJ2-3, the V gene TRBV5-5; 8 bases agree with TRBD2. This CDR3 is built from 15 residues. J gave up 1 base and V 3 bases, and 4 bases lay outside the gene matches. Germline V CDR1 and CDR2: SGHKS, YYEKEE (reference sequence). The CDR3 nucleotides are TGTGCCAGCAGCTCAATTAGCGGGGGCACAGATACGCAGTATTTT. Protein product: CASSSISGGTDTQYF. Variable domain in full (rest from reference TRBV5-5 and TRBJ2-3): DAGVTQSPTHLIKTRGQQVTLRCSPISGHKSVSWYQQVLGQGPQFIFQYYEKEERGRGNFPDRFSARQFPNYSSELNVNALLLGDSALYLCASSSISGGTDTQYFGPGTRLTVL.

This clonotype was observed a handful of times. The DNA of the CDR3 is TGTGCCTGGAGTCGGCGGGACTACCTCACTGGGGAGCTGTTTTTT. It is translated as CAWSRRDYLTGELFF. V gene TRBV30 combines with J gene TRBJ2-2, with 7 nucleotides matching TRBD2. CDR1 is GTSNPN and CDR2 is SVGIG in the germline V gene (reference sequence). CDR3 length equals 15 residues. J gave up 8 bases and V 2 bases, and 11 bases lay outside the gene matches.

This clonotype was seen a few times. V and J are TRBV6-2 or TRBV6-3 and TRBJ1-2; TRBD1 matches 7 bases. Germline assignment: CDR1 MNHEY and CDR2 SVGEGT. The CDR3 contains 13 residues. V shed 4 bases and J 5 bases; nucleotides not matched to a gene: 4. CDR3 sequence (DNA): TGTGCCAGCAGTTTCGGGACAGCATATGGCTACACCTTC. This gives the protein CASSFGTAYGYTF.

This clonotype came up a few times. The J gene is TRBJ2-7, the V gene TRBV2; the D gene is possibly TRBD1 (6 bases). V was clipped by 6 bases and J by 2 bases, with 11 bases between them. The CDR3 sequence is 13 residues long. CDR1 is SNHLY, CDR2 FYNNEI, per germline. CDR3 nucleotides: TGTGCCAGCAGGTGGACAGAGACCTACGAGCAGTACTTC. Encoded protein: CASRWTETYEQYF.

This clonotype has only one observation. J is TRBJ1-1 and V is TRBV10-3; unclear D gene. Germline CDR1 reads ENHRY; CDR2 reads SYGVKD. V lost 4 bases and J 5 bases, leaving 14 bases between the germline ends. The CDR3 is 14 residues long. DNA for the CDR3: TGTGCCATCAGTGGGTATAGGGAAGGGACTGAAGCTTTCTTT. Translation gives CAISGYREGTEAFF.

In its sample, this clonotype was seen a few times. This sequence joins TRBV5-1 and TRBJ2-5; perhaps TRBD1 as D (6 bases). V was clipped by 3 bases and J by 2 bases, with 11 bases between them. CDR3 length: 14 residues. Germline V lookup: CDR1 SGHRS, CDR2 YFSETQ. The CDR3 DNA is TGCGCCAGCAGCTCATGGACAGCACAAGAGACCCAGTACTTC. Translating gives CASSSWTAQETQYF.

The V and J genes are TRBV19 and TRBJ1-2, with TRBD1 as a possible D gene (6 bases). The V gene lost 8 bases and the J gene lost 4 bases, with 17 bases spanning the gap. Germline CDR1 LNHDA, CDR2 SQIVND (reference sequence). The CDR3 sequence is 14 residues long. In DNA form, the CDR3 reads TGTGCCAGTTCGGAAGGGGGGTGGGGCTATGGCTACACCTTC. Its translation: CASSEGGWGYGYTF. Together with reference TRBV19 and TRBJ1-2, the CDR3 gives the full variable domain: DGGITQSPKYLFRKEGQNVTLSCEQNLNHDAMYWYRQDPGQGLRLIYYSQIVNDFQKGDIAEGYSVSREKKESFPLTVTSAQKNPTAFYLCASSEGGWGYGYTFGSGTRLTVV.

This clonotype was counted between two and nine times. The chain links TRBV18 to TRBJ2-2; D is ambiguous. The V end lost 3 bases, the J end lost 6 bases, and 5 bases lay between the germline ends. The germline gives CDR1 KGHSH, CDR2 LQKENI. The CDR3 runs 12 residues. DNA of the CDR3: TGTGCCAGCTCACCTGAGGCCGGGGAGCTGTTTTTT. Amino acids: CASSPEAGELFF. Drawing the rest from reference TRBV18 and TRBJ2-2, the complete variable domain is NAGVMQNPRHLVRRRGQEARLRCSPMKGHSHVYWYRQLPEEGLKFMVYLQKENIIDESGMPKERFSAEFPKEGPSILRIQQVVRGDSAAYFCASSPEAGELFFGEGSRLTVL.

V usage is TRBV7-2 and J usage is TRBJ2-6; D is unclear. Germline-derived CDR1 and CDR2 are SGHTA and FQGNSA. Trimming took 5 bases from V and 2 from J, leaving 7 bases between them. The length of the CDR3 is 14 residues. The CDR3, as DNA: TGTGCCAGCAGCCCAGATACTGGGGCCAACGTCCTGACTTTC. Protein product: CASSPDTGANVLTF.

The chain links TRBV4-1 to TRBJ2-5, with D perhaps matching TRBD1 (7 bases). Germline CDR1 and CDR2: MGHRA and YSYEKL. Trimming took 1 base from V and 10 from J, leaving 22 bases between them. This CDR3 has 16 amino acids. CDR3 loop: CASSQAWGGDRDNQYF. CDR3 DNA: TGCGCCAGCAGCCAAGCCTGGGGCGGGGACAGAGATAACCAGTACTTC.

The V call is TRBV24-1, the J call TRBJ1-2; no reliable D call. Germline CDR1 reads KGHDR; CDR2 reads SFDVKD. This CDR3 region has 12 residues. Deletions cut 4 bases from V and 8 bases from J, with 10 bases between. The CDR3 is CATSDPSDGYTF. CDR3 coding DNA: TGTGCCACCAGTGACCCCAGCGACGGCTACACCTTC.